Shown below are 3 T cell receptor beta chains from a single sample sequenced in a study of TET2 disruption in CD19-targeted CAR T cells. The method was immunoSEQ multiplex PCR; TCRdb's version includes in-frame clones alone and lacks a portion of them. The sample includes around 30,000 clones. Treatment described: autologous CTL019 cells: CD19 CAR with 4-1BB and CD3 zeta domains. The antigens of these receptors remain unknown. The material sequenced was CD8- CAR+ T cells sorted from cultured blood T cells, taken for CD19 CAR T cell therapy. Noted subset: CD8-negative CAR-positive T cells from the infusion product. These receptors were taken from a man aged 70-80 years with chronic lymphocytic leukemia.

To note about this clone: The sequenced fragment ends 3 residues before the CDR3 boundary, so the rest is inferred from the germline J gene. This sequence joins TRBV5-6 and TRBJ2-2; the D gene is possibly TRBD1 (5 bases). V dropped 2 bases and J dropped 4 bases, with 9 bases sitting between them. The CDR3 is 14 residues long. Germline values: CDR1 SGHDT, CDR2 YYEEEE. CDR3 region: CASSLEGATGELFF. Partial CDR3 DNA: TGTGCCAGCAGCTTAGAAGGGGCCACCGGGGAG.

As concerns this clone: The read is 3 residues too short to cover the CDR3 end, so that end is filled in from the germline J gene. This chain uses TRBV7-9 with TRBJ2-1; weak D call: TRBD2 (7 bases). Germline V gene data show CDR1 as SEHNR and CDR2 as FQNEAQ (reference sequence). There are 15 residues in the CDR3. Trimming shortened V by 6 bases and J by 2 bases, and 14 bases separated the two germline ends. The chain's CDR3 is CASSRGATAYNEQFF. The part of the CDR3 DNA that was read is TGTGCCAGCAGTCGGGGGGCGACAGCCTACAATGAG.

Comment on this clone: Relative to the germline gene, one junction end is altered; a read error may explain this. The read comes to an end 3 residues before the CDR3 does, leaving the germline J gene to fill in the end. The same CDR3 arises from other DNA sequences in this sample as well. The chain is built from TRBV5-1 and TRBJ1-2, with 7 positions matching TRBD1. This CDR3 contains 15 residues. CDR1 is SGHRS and CDR2 is YFSETQ in the germline V gene. CDR3: CASSFGQASGDGYTF. The sequenced CDR3 bases are TGCGCCAGTAGCTTTGGACAGGCCTCGGGGGACGGT.